This TCR beta chain came from a study of T-cell reconstitution after alpha-beta-depleted transplantation in children. Points from the study as a whole: Most T-cell counts and diversity one year after the transplant came from T cells that were newly produced. About two months after transplant, alpha-beta T cells reportedly came from several hundred expanded graft clones. Some patients' high day-60 TCRbeta diversity was traced to surviving recipient T cells and thymic progenitors.

The germline V gene encodes CDR1 ENHRY and CDR2 SYGVKD. This CDR3 has 16 residues. On this clonotype: Its antigen is unidentified. The junction departs from germline at one end; a sequencing error may be responsible.

A TCRbeta library incorporating unique molecular identifiers was prepared. TCRdb reanalysed the PCR reads using MiXCR and keeps one entry per CDR3 protein. The profile shows more than 400,000 distinct CDR3 sequences, approximately 10% of them singletons. The sequencing used PBMCs, mostly from graft donor cells, collected 180 days after TCRalphabeta/CD19-depleted stem cell transplant. The TCR comes from a female patient aged 2 to 10 who had a stem cell transplant for aplastic anemia, so the T cells may come from the graft donor. This chain joins TRBV10-3 and TRBJ2-7; D is uncertain. Here the CDR3 DNA reads TGTGCCTTCAGTTTACTTGGGCGGAGCAGTCCTAGGGAGCAGTACTTC. Encoded protein: CAFSLLGRSSPREQYF.